This T cell receptor (beta chain) appears in the sequencing data of a study of T-cell memory formation after mild COVID-19 (dated by TCRdb to the early 2020s). With respect to the entire study: TCR sequence clusters from the two donors were largely donor specific. Longitudinal TCRalpha and TCRbeta repertoire sequencing tracked T-cell clones expanding and contracting after mild COVID-19 in a couple of donors. The cohort comprised two young, previously healthy adult volunteers, one female and one male.

Remarks on this clonotype: Its antigen is currently not known. No base qualities exist here, and no much larger clone lies one base off it.

The CDR3 starts with the cysteine, ends with the phenylalanine, and has 16 residues. Only the CDR3 part of the read is kept: 48 bases, read in frame from the first base. Trimming costs V 0 bases and J 1 base, and their ends lie 12 bases apart. CDR1 SGHRS and CDR2 YFSETQ were looked up in the germline V gene. The study at large found these results: Contracting CD4+ clones turned up mainly in the CM and EM memory subsets, whereas EMRA was where CD8+ clones were enriched. Whether the second-wave clones peaking on day 37 were SARS-CoV-2 specific was not confirmed. Only a couple of mild cases were covered by the study, and larger cohorts that include severe cases with pre-infection samples were considered necessary. Clones that contracted from day 15 to 85 showed balanced CD4/CD8 phenotypes, whereas a second wave of clones that expanded from day 15 to 37 leaned towards CD4+. Some responding clones were detected in pre-infection memory, which suggested that pre-existing cross-reactive memory T cells had joined the SARS-CoV-2 response.

Ficoll-Paque density gradient centrifugation was the method used to isolate PBMCs. Sequencing took place on an Illumina NovaSeq 6000. TCRalpha and TCRbeta cDNA libraries were constructed by 5'RACE with constant-segment primers, with sample barcodes and unique molecular identifiers being introduced. Trizol reagent was used to extract RNA from every sample. Amplification of the libraries took two PCR steps, and the second step added a second sample barcode plus Illumina TruSeq adapters. Sequencing of libraries was performed on an Illumina NovaSeq with 2 x 150 bp paired-end reads. The paper's data handling went like this. Reads were demultiplexed and collapsed into UMI-guided consensus sequences with migec v1.2.7. With mixcr v2.1.11, UMI consensuses were aligned to TRA and TRB V and J templates and assembled into clonotypes. A clonotype was counted as expanded or contracted only when both edgeR and NoisET called the clonotype significant, with the noise models trained on biological replicates. For edgeR calls, a false discovery rate-adjusted p below 0.01 and a log2 fold-change threshold of 1 were applied. As an exploratory analysis of dynamics, max-normalized trajectories of the 1000 most abundant clonotypes were examined by PCA with hierarchical clustering. Each responding clone was given a CD4 or CD8 phenotype based on the CD4+ and CD8+ repertoires, which had been sequenced separately. TCRdb trimmed public reads at Q25 via fastp, called clones via MiXCR and kept in-frame beta chains. A single entry per CDR3 protein holds the most common genes and DNA from its merged rows. The V and J calls come from TCRdb's annotation, not from the publication. The sample table records 560,000 or so distinct CDR3 sequences; about 18% of these occur just once. The ten top clones hold about 8.6% of the sample.

This sequence was found in an adult woman who had mild COVID-19 (a few samples of this study predate the infection). The sample titles of this study are shuffled in the database, so cell type and time point are left out; the donor was told from shared clones. Material for sequencing was PBMCs or a T cell subset sorted from them (not recorded which). Recombination connected TRBV5-1 to TRBJ2-3, and perhaps TRBD1 as D gene, on 6 matching bases. The sequenced DNA is TGCGCCAGCAGCTTGGCCGCCAACAGGGGCACAGATACGCAGTATTTT. Translated, this gives CASSLAANRGTDTQYF. Supplemented by the reference TRBV5-1 and TRBJ2-3 proteins around the CDR3, the complete variable domain is KAGVTQTPRYLIKTRGQQVTLSCSPISGHRSVSWYQQTPGQGLQFLFEYFSETQRNKGNFPGRFSGRQFSNSRSEMNVSTLELGDSALYLCASSLAANRGTDTQYFGPGTRLTVL.